The 26 T cell receptor beta chains given below trace back to one sample, sequenced in a study of T cells in Graves' hyperthyroidism and ophthalmopathy. TCR beta CDR3 region amplification was performed from RNA transcripts. First-round RT-PCR of the TCR CDR3 relied on the HTBI primer set. From the multiplex PCR reads, TCRdb called clonotypes with MiXCR, one entry per CDR3 protein. The sample contains over 500,000 distinct CDR3 sequences, about 45% of which appear only once. The sequencing input was peripheral blood or thyroid tissue (not recorded which). The source of these receptors is an adult woman with Graves' disease, either hyperthyroidism or ophthalmopathy (not recorded which).

The chain has TRBV5-6 and TRBJ2-7; D is perhaps TRBD1 (6 bases). CDR1 is SGHDT, CDR2 YYEEEE, per germline. V lost 7 bases and J lost 3, with 14 bases in between. The length of the CDR3 is 13 residues. The CDR3 bases are TGTGCCAGCTCGACAGGCCTATTCTACGAGCAGTACTTC. It is translated as CASSTGLFYEQYF.

The rearrangement joins TRBV7-8 to TRBJ1-6, with unresolved D. Germline assignment: CDR1 SGHVS and CDR2 FQNEAQ. Trimming took 3 bases from V and 5 from J, leaving 11 bases between them. The CDR3 is 15 residues long. The CDR3 nucleotides are TGTGCCAGCAGCTTTGGACTGACGGATAATTCACCCCTCCACTTT. It specifies CASSFGLTDNSPLHF.

The chain has TRBV10-3 and TRBJ1-1; possibly TRBD1 for D (5 bases). The germline V gene encodes CDR1 ENHRY and CDR2 SYGVKD. V was pared by 4 bases and J by 10 bases, with 13 bases between. The CDR3 sequence is 12 residues long. CDR3 protein: CAISGGGEAAFF. CDR3 coding DNA: TGTGCCATCAGTGGAGGAGGGGAGGCAGCTTTCTTT.

In its sample, this clonotype was seen many times. The rearrangement joins TRBV2 to TRBJ1-4; no clear D. This CDR3 has 14 amino acids. Per germline, CDR1 SNHLY and CDR2 FYNNEI. Between the trimmed V and J ends, which lost 10 bases and 0 bases, there was a span of 12 bases. The CDR3 region has the DNA TGTGCCACCACCGGGCAGGCAACTAATGAAAAACTGTTTTTT. Residues: CATTGQATNEKLFF.

The chain is built from TRBV19 and TRBJ1-5; D might be TRBD1 (5 bases). V lost 3 bases to trimming and J lost 9 bases, with 15 bases between them. This CDR3 comprises 14 residues. Germline V gene data show CDR1 as LNHDA and CDR2 as SQIVND (reference sequence). This CDR3 reads CASSIGTGTGPQHF. DNA of the CDR3: TGTGCCAGTAGTATCGGCACGGGCACAGGGCCCCAGCATTTT.

The V and J genes are TRBV10-2 and TRBJ2-7; 7 bases align to TRBD1. This CDR3 region has 13 residues. The J segment lost 7 bases and the V segment lost 7 bases, leaving 10 bases of the junction unmatched. Germline lookup yields CDR1 WSHSY and CDR2 SAAADI. CDR3 protein: CASTGQGVGEQYF. In DNA form, the CDR3 reads TGCGCCAGCACCGGGCAGGGGGTGGGTGAGCAGTACTTC.

Details on this clonotype: At one boundary the junction diverges from the germline segment, which might be a read error. The V gene is TRBV7-2, the J gene TRBJ2-6; weak D call: TRBD1 (6 bases). This CDR3 has 15 amino acids. CDR1 is SGHTA, CDR2 FQGNSA, per germline. The CDR3 loop is CASSNTDRTGDTEAF. In DNA form, the CDR3 reads TGTGCCAGCAGTAATACTGACAGAACCGGGGACACTGAAGCTTTC.

The chain couples TRBV20-1 to TRBJ1-6, with D hard to call. CDR1 is DFQATT and CDR2 is SNEGSKA in the germline V gene (reference sequence). Between the trimmed V and J ends, which lost 5 bases and 5 bases, there was a span of 19 bases. CDR3 length equals 16 residues. CDR3 nucleotides: TGCAGTGCTCCCAAAGAGGGTGGGATTGATAATTCACCCCTCCACTTT. As protein: CSAPKEGGIDNSPLHF.

This clonotype was counted a single time. The chain carries TRBV28 and TRBJ2-7; D ambiguous. This CDR3 has 12 amino acids. The V and J ends lost 2 bases and 3 bases respectively, with 5 bases between them. The germline V gene has CDR1 MDHEN and CDR2 SYDVKM. CDR3 sequence: CASSLQHYEQYF. The CDR3 DNA sequence: TGTGCCAGCAGTTTACAACACTACGAGCAGTACTTC.

In the case of this clonotype: The junction and the germline gene differ at one end; a read error may be behind it. The CDR3 spells CVSSLPTGLAIYQETQYF. As DNA, the CDR3 is TGCGTCAGCAGCTTACCGACAGGGCTAGCGATATACCAAGAGACCCAGTACTTC. The chain recombines TRBV7-2 with TRBJ2-5; tentative D call: TRBD1 (7 bases). Germline V lookup: CDR1 SGHTA, CDR2 FQGNSA. CDR3 length: 18 residues. The full variable domain, completed using reference TRBV7-2 and TRBJ2-5, is GAGVSQSPSNKVTEKGKDVELRCDPISGHTALYWYRQSLGQGLEFLIYFQGNSAPDKSGLPSDRFSAERTGGSVSTLTIQRTQQEDSAVYLCVSSLPTGLAIYQETQYFGPGTRLLVL.

Regarding this clonotype: At one boundary the junction diverges from the germline segment, which might be a read error. V and J are TRBV5-1 and TRBJ1-2; maybe TRBD1 (6 bases). Per the germline V gene, CDR1 is SGHRS and CDR2 is YFSETQ. The CDR3 covers 13 residues. This CDR3 reads CASSFGGRETEAF. CDR3 bases: TGCGCCAGCAGCTTTGGGGGGCGAGAAACTGAAGCTTTC.

This clonotype was detected a few times. This rearrangement joins TRBV7-9 to TRBJ1-1; D is uncertain. Trimming left V 7 bases short and J 3 bases short, with 12 bases between. The CDR3 loop spans 13 amino acids. CDR1 and CDR2 from the germline V gene are SEHNR and FQNEAQ (reference sequence). The CDR3 sequence: CASTPAPDTEAFF. The CDR3 DNA follows: TGTGCCAGCACCCCAGCCCCTGACACTGAAGCTTTCTTT.

This clonotype came up many times. The V gene is TRBV25-1, the J gene TRBJ2-7; the match to TRBD1 covers 11 bases. Germline V gene lookup returns CDR1 MGHDK and CDR2 SYGVNS. This CDR3 is built from 16 residues. V was pared by 8 bases and J by 4 bases, with 13 bases of the junction left unmatched. The CDR3 DNA reads TGTGCCAGCCTAGGAAGCCCCGGACAGGGGGCATACGAGCAGTACTTC. It codes for CASLGSPGQGAYEQYF.

This clonotype has at least ten counts. V usage is TRBV28 and J usage is TRBJ1-2, with 9 bases identical to TRBD1. The CDR3 spans 14 residues. Losses at the gene ends were 6 bases for V and 4 bases for J; bases not matched to a gene: 6. CDR1 and CDR2 (germline): MDHEN, SYDVKM. As DNA, the CDR3 is TGTGCCAGCAGCCAGGGACAGGGCAGCTATGGCTACACCTTC. Residues: CASSQGQGSYGYTF.

J is TRBJ2-6 and V is TRBV25-1; perhaps TRBD2 as D (5 bases). V gave up 6 bases and J gave up 2 bases, with 5 bases separating them. In germline, CDR1 is MGHDK, CDR2 SYGVNS. CDR3 size: 13 residues. The chain's CDR3 is CASREAGANVLTF. The CDR3, as DNA: TGTGCCAGCAGGGAGGCTGGGGCCAACGTCCTGACTTTC.

The CDR3 sequence is CASEESGRSYYEQYF. The CDR3 region has the DNA TGTGCCAGCGAGGAGAGCGGGAGGAGTTACTACGAGCAGTACTTC. This sequence joins TRBV7-9 and TRBJ2-7; 9 bases are shared with TRBD2. Trimming removed 8 bases from V and 3 bases from J; junction bases left unmatched: 11. CDR3 length equals 15 residues. Per the germline V gene, CDR1 is SEHNR and CDR2 is FQNEAQ (reference sequence).

The chain joins TRBV5-1 to TRBJ1-2; 7 bases fit TRBD1. This CDR3 is 15 amino acids long. The trim removed 5 bases at V and 0 bases at J, leaving 7 bases unmatched. Germline V gives CDR1 SGHRS, CDR2 YFSETQ. CDR3 coding DNA: TGCGCCAGCAGTCGAGACGGGACAGCTAACTATGGCTACACCTTC. Its translation is CASSRDGTANYGYTF.

The V and J genes are TRBV20-1 and TRBJ2-7, with D perhaps TRBD2 (6 bases). Germline V gene lookup returns CDR1 DFQATT and CDR2 SNEGSKA (reference sequence). V was pared by 5 bases and J by 4 bases, with 9 bases between. The CDR3 is 11 amino acids. This CDR3 is CSAGTFYEQYF. DNA of the CDR3: TGCAGTGCTGGGACTTTTTACGAGCAGTACTTC.

The chain employs TRBV7-8 and TRBJ1-1, with a possible D match to TRBD1 (6 bases). Germline-derived CDR1 and CDR2 are SGHVS and FQNEAQ. The CDR3 consists of 14 residues. Trimming removed 5 bases from V and 8 bases from J, with 18 bases in between. CDR3 protein: CASSRKERTAEAFF. CDR3 bases: TGTGCCAGCAGCCGTAAAGAGAGGACAGCCGAAGCTTTCTTT.

The genes are TRBV29-1 and TRBJ1-2; D might be TRBD1 (6 bases). Germline values: CDR1 SQVTM, CDR2 ANQGSEA. This CDR3 contains 14 residues. CDR3: CRKRPGARNYGYTF. Written as DNA, the CDR3 is TGCAGAAAGAGGCCGGGGGCGCGTAACTATGGCTACACCTTC.

The J gene is TRBJ2-2, the V gene TRBV7-9, with D uncertain. Trimming shortened V by 1 base and J by 7 bases, and 7 bases separated the two germline ends. Germline CDR1 SEHNR, CDR2 FQNEAQ (reference sequence). This CDR3 contains 13 residues. The CDR3 nucleotides read TGTGCCAGCAGCTTAGGATTGAGCGGGGAGCTGTTTTTT. It specifies CASSLGLSGELFF.

This clonotype has only a few counts. This sequence joins TRBV7-9 and TRBJ1-4; 7 nucleotides match TRBD1. CDR1 is SEHNR and CDR2 is FQNEAQ in the germline V gene (reference sequence). Trimming removed 1 base from V and 12 bases from J; junction bases left unmatched: 17. The CDR3 length is 17 residues. CDR3 loop: CASSLDLRDSRTGELFF. The CDR3 DNA sequence: TGTGCCAGCAGCTTAGACCTGCGGGACAGCCGCACTGGCGAACTGTTTTTT.

The rearrangement links TRBV19 to TRBJ1-5; no clear D. From germline, CDR1 is LNHDA and CDR2 SQIVND (reference sequence). This CDR3 is built from 15 residues. V was trimmed by 5 bases and J by 2 bases, leaving 13 bases between them. The CDR3 region is CASSEDLVGNQPQHF. The CDR3 nucleotides are TGTGCCAGTAGTGAGGACCTTGTGGGCAATCAGCCCCAGCATTTT.

This chain links TRBV20-1 with TRBJ2-3, with a tentative D call TRBD1 (5 bases). The J call may be faulty, since TRBJ1-5 better matches the DNA end. There are 14 residues in the CDR3. CDR1 is DFQATT, CDR2 SNEGSKA, per germline (reference sequence). CDR3 coding DNA: TGCAGTGCTAGCAGCAGGGCGACGACAGATACGCAGCATTTT. Amino acids: CSASSRATTDTQHF.

The chain recombines TRBV7-9 with TRBJ2-3; TRBD2 matches at 8 bases. The CDR3 covers 18 residues. Per germline, CDR1 SEHNR and CDR2 FQNEAQ (reference sequence). J was trimmed by 0 bases and V by 9 bases; bases with no gene match: 17. This chain's CDR3 is CASSPPPGRAESTDTQYF. The CDR3 nucleotides are TGTGCCAGTAGTCCACCCCCCGGGAGGGCCGAAAGCACAGATACGCAGTATTTT.

The table lists this clonotype with many counts. This chain joins TRBV11-2 and TRBJ1-2; D is unresolved. The CDR3 is made up of 11 amino acids. V lost 10 bases to trimming and J lost 9 bases, with 15 bases between them. CDR1 is SGHAT and CDR2 is FQNNGV in the germline V gene. In nucleotides, the CDR3 is TGTGCCACCGGAGCGTCTAGACGCTACACCTTC. This encodes CATGASRRYTF.